The 31 T cell receptor beta chains reported below all come from one sample, sequenced in a study of T cell repertoires in cytomegalovirus infection. These receptors' targets are unknown. TCRdb redid the calling of the reads with MiXCR, one entry per CDR3 protein. There are roughly 730,000 distinct CDR3 sequences in the sample; about 33% occur only once, and approximately 18% lies in the top ten. The sequencing used cultured PBMCs, collected from culture after CMV antigen stimulation. These receptor sequences come from a human donor in good health (CMV status not recorded). Some clones in this sample may be carry-over from other donors' samples.

The chain uses TRBV7-6 and TRBJ2-7; D not certain. The V gene's germline CDR1 is SGHVS and CDR2 FNYEAQ. V was cut by 1 base and J by 3 bases, with 7 bases left in between. CDR3 length: 13 amino acids. The CDR3 spells CASSLVRYYEQYF. The CDR3 DNA reads TGTGCCAGCAGCTTAGTTCGTTACTACGAGCAGTACTTC.

The chain uses TRBV5-5 and TRBJ2-7; 11 bases are a match to TRBD1. Germline lookup yields CDR1 SGHKS and CDR2 YYEKEE (reference sequence). The CDR3 sequence is 15 residues long. With V trimmed by 5 bases and J by 7 bases, 11 bases remained unmatched. The CDR3 protein is CASSSAGTGGGEQYF. For the CDR3, the DNA is TGTGCCAGCAGTTCGGCCGGGACAGGGGGAGGAGAGCAGTACTTC. Filled out from reference TRBV5-5 and TRBJ2-7, the complete variable domain reads DAGVTQSPTHLIKTRGQQVTLRCSPISGHKSVSWYQQVLGQGPQFIFQYYEKEERGRGNFPDRFSARQFPNYSSELNVNALLLGDSALYLCASSSAGTGGGEQYFGPGTRLTVT.

V is TRBV19 and J is TRBJ1-6, with a weak D call TRBD1 (5 bases). Trimming removed 4 bases from V and 4 bases from J, with 14 bases in between. This CDR3 region has 16 residues. The germline CDR1 and CDR2 sequences are LNHDA and SQIVND (reference sequence). The CDR3: CASSRPGDRYNSPLHF. The CDR3 DNA is TGTGCCAGTAGTAGACCCGGAGACAGATATAATTCACCCCTCCACTTT. The variable domain in full, completed from reference TRBV19 and TRBJ1-6, reads DGGITQSPKYLFRKEGQNVTLSCEQNLNHDAMYWYRQDPGQGLRLIYYSQIVNDFQKGDIAEGYSVSREKKESFPLTVTSAQKNPTAFYLCASSRPGDRYNSPLHFGNGTRLTVT.

This chain uses TRBV15 with TRBJ1-5; no reliable D call. The length of the CDR3 is 14 residues. V gave up 0 bases and J gave up 10 bases, with 13 bases separating them. The germline V gene has CDR1 LNHNV and CDR2 YYDKDF (reference sequence). CDR3 in amino acids: CATSRDKGLQPQHF. The CDR3 DNA follows: TGTGCCACCAGCAGAGATAAAGGTCTTCAACCCCAGCATTTT.

This clonotype was seen a handful of times. The chain combines TRBV7-8 with TRBJ2-1, with D unresolved. With 4 bases removed from V and 0 bases from J, the gap between germline ends came to 10 bases. The CDR3 consists of 15 residues. CDR1 and CDR2 from the germline V gene are SGHVS and FQNEAQ. This CDR3 reads CASSYRWGSYNEQFF. CDR3 nucleotide sequence: TGTGCCAGCAGCTATCGGTGGGGCTCCTACAATGAGCAGTTCTTC.

This clonotype was seen a few times. The V call is TRBV4-1, the J call TRBJ1-1; no reliable D call. Looked up from germline, CDR1 is MGHRA and CDR2 is YSYEKL. This CDR3 is built from 14 residues. V dropped 1 base and J dropped 5 bases, with 11 bases sitting between them. The CDR3 DNA is TGCGCCAGCAGCCAAGTTGGGGTAGAGACTGAAGCTTTCTTT. As protein: CASSQVGVETEAFF.

This clonotype was detected ten times or more. This chain connects TRBV7-2 to TRBJ2-3; D is unclear. The length of the CDR3 is 13 residues. Between the trimmed V and J ends, which lost 5 bases and 4 bases, there was a span of 10 bases. Germline V gene sequence: CDR1 SGHTA, CDR2 FQGNSA. The CDR3 DNA reads as TGTGCCAGCAGCCCCGTAAGCCCAGATACGCAGTATTTT. Amino acid sequence: CASSPVSPDTQYF.

This clonotype appeared a few times. The chain joins TRBV6-6 to TRBJ2-5; D is uncertain. Per germline, CDR1 MNHNY and CDR2 SVGAGI (reference sequence). CDR3 size: 13 residues. V lost 2 bases and J lost 1, with 5 bases in between. CDR3: CASSYTSQETQYF. As DNA, the CDR3 is TGTGCCAGCAGTTACACCAGCCAAGAGACCCAGTACTTC.

This clonotype was seen at least ten times. The chain uses TRBV6-1 and TRBJ2-4; D is unresolved. This CDR3 has 15 amino acids. Germline CDR1 and CDR2: MNHNS and SASEGT. Trimming pared 1 base from V and 5 bases from J, leaving 12 bases between. The DNA of the CDR3 is TGTGCCAGCAGTGAAGTCCCCCGCAGACAAAACATTCAGTACTTC. Its translation: CASSEVPRRQNIQYF.

This chain connects TRBV28 to TRBJ1-2; D is unresolved. V gave up 5 bases and J gave up 7 bases, with 11 bases separating them. The CDR3 length is 12 residues. In germline, CDR1 is MDHEN, CDR2 SYDVKM. The CDR3 region has the DNA TGTGCCAGCAGTCGAGAAAGAGTTGGCTACACCTTC. Translated, it gives CASSRERVGYTF.

The chain employs TRBV6-1 and TRBJ2-7; 8 nucleotides match TRBD2. Germline V lookup: CDR1 MNHNS, CDR2 SASEGT. The CDR3 spans 15 residues. Unmatched junction bases numbered 10, after V lost 6 bases and J lost 3 bases. CDR3 in amino acids: CASSTSSGAYYEQYF. CDR3 sequence (DNA): TGTGCCAGCAGCACCAGTAGCGGGGCCTACTACGAGCAGTACTTC.

This clonotype appeared a few times. V is TRBV3-1 and J is TRBJ2-1; D is undetermined. V gave up 1 base and J gave up 8 bases, with 12 bases separating them. Germline assignment: CDR1 LGHDT and CDR2 YNNKEL (reference sequence). The CDR3 runs to 14 residues. The CDR3 DNA is TGTGCCAGCAGCCAAGCTCAGGTTTCCCATGAGCAGTTCTTC. Its protein is CASSQAQVSHEQFF.

The chain couples TRBV4-1 to TRBJ2-7; D is undetermined. This CDR3 is built from 16 residues. V was shortened by 4 bases and J by 2 bases, with 18 bases between the two germline ends. Germline assignment: CDR1 MGHRA and CDR2 YSYEKL. For the CDR3, the DNA is TGCGCCAGCAGCCTCCAAGCCCAAGGGAATGCCTACGAGCAGTACTTC. It encodes CASSLQAQGNAYEQYF.

As to this clonotype: The junction and the germline gene differ at one end; a read error may be behind it. The chain carries TRBV7-8 and TRBJ2-1; D may be TRBD2 (6 bases). Germline V CDR1 and CDR2: SGHVS, FQNEAQ. The CDR3 is made up of 15 amino acids. The CDR3 nucleotides read TGTGCCAGCAGCTTAACCGCGCGGGACGACAATGAGCAGTTCTTT. Amino acids: CASSLTARDDNEQFF.

This clonotype was counted a few times. The genes are TRBV4-3 and TRBJ1-1; 11 bases are a match to TRBD1. The CDR3 contains 19 residues. Germline loops: CDR1 LGHNA, CDR2 YSLEER. J was trimmed by 0 bases and V by 3 bases; bases with no gene match: 12. The CDR3 coding sequence is TGCGCCAGCAGCCACCGAACCTGGACAGGGGGCAGCATGAACACTGAAGCTTTCTTT. Translating gives CASSHRTWTGGSMNTEAFF.

This clonotype was seen a handful of times. The rearrangement uses TRBV12-3 or TRBV12-4 and TRBJ2-5; D might be TRBD1 (5 bases). The CDR3 sequence is 15 residues long. Deletions cut 6 bases from V and 5 bases from J, with 19 bases between. The DNA of the CDR3 is TGTGCCAGCAGACCCACACAGGTGGCGCGGGAGACCCAGTACTTC. This sequence encodes CASRPTQVARETQYF.

The V and J genes are TRBV19 and TRBJ1-5; D not certain. The germline gives CDR1 LNHDA, CDR2 SQIVND (reference sequence). Trimming took 3 bases from V and 4 from J, leaving 7 bases between them. The CDR3 sequence is 13 residues long. Here the CDR3 reads CASSIVRNQPQHF. The DNA for the CDR3 is TGTGCCAGTAGTATTGTCAGGAATCAGCCCCAGCATTTT.

This sequence joins TRBV7-2 and TRBJ1-1; D not certain. Trimming shortened V by 5 bases and J by 10 bases, and 17 bases separated the two germline ends. The length of the CDR3 is 13 residues. Germline assignment: CDR1 SGHTA and CDR2 FQGNSA. CDR3: CASSPLLGSAAFF. CDR3 coding DNA: TGTGCCAGCAGCCCGTTGCTGGGGTCCGCAGCTTTCTTT.

J is TRBJ1-2 and V is TRBV20-1, with TRBD1 as a possible D gene (6 bases). Trimming removed 6 bases at V and 4 bases at J, with 12 bases between. The V gene's germline CDR1 is DFQATT and CDR2 SNEGSKA (reference sequence). This CDR3 has 12 amino acids. CDR3 nucleotides: TGCAGTGCCCTGGGGGGCCCCTATGGCTACACCTTC. It specifies CSALGGPYGYTF.

This clonotype was counted a few times. The rearrangement uses TRBV6-5 and TRBJ2-7, with 8 bases matching TRBD2. V lost 5 bases to trimming and J lost 2 bases; unmatched junction nucleotides: 8. The CDR3 runs to 15 residues. CDR1 is MNHEY, CDR2 SVGAGI, per germline. CDR3 sequence (DNA): TGTGCCAGCAGTGGCCCCGGGGGGGGGGCCTACGAGCAGTACTTC. This translates into CASSGPGGGAYEQYF.

The rearrangement uses TRBV7-4 and TRBJ1-1; D ambiguous. Germline-derived CDR1 and CDR2 are SGHVT and SQSDAQ. Trimming cost V 2 bases and J 4 bases, with 11 bases left between them. This CDR3 spans 14 amino acids. CDR3 sequence: CASSLFQGSTEAFF. The DNA for the CDR3 is TGTGCCAGCAGCTTATTCCAAGGAAGCACTGAAGCTTTCTTT.

The chain employs TRBV7-9 and TRBJ2-3; TRBD1 might be the D (5 bases). Germline CDR1 and CDR2: SEHNR and FQNEAQ (reference sequence). The V and J ends lost 1 base and 6 bases respectively, with 14 bases between them. The CDR3 loop spans 15 amino acids. The chain's CDR3 is CASSLVLDIRDTQYF. CDR3 coding DNA: TGTGCCAGCAGCTTAGTTTTGGACATCAGGGATACGCAGTATTTT.

The chain uses TRBV7-2 and TRBJ2-1, with D unresolved. Germline V gene sequence: CDR1 SGHTA, CDR2 FQGNSA. This CDR3 has 16 amino acids. V lost 5 bases to trimming and J lost 0 bases, with 14 bases between them. The CDR3 bases are TGTGCCAGCAGCCGCCGCTCTCATAGCTCCTACAATGAGCAGTTCTTC. Residues: CASSRRSHSSYNEQFF.

With respect to this clonotype: Germline and junction disagree at one end, which may indicate a read error. The chain is built from TRBV7-2 and TRBJ2-1; either TRBD1 or TRBD2 may supply D (5 bases each). The CDR3 is 14 residues long. In germline, CDR1 is SGHTA, CDR2 FQGNSA. The chain's CDR3 is CASSLRDEYNEQCF. The CDR3 DNA follows: TGTGCCAGCAGCTTACGGGACGAATACAATGAGCAGTGCTTC.

This clonotype was counted between two and nine times. The V and J genes are TRBV5-4 and TRBJ2-5, with D perhaps given as TRBD1 or TRBD2 (6 bases each). The CDR3 covers 15 residues. The germline V gene encodes CDR1 SGHNT and CDR2 YYREEE (reference sequence). V was cut by 1 base and J by 0 bases, with 10 bases left in between. DNA of the CDR3: TGTGCCAGCAGCTTGTCGGGGGACAACCAAGAGACCCAGTACTTC. It codes for CASSLSGDNQETQYF.

There are many counts of this clonotype. The chain carries TRBV7-8 and TRBJ1-1; perhaps TRBD1 as D (6 bases). The germline V gene has CDR1 SGHVS and CDR2 FQNEAQ. CDR3 length: 16 amino acids. Between the trimmed V and J ends, which lost 4 bases and 2 bases, there was a span of 17 bases. The CDR3 DNA follows: TGTGCCAGCAGCTCCGTTGTTGGACAGAAAAACACTGAAGCTTTCTTT. It yields the protein CASSSVVGQKNTEAFF.

The chain uses TRBV6-2 or TRBV6-3 and TRBJ2-3; maybe TRBD2 (5 bases). The CDR3 sequence is 15 residues long. CDR1 is MNHEY, CDR2 SVGEGT, per germline. The ends were cut back, 10 bases at V and 0 bases at J, with 17 bases in the middle. The chain's CDR3 is CATIRVERSTDTQYF. The CDR3 nucleotides are TGTGCCACCATACGTGTCGAGCGGAGCACAGATACGCAGTATTTT.

CDR3 nucleotide sequence: TGTGCCAGCAGCTTAGCGATCAGCTACGAGCAGTACTTC. This gives the protein CASSLAISYEQYF. The chain joins TRBV7-2 to TRBJ2-7; D unresolved. Per germline, CDR1 SGHTA and CDR2 FQGNSA. The CDR3 consists of 13 residues. The V end lost 0 bases, the J end lost 3 bases, and 6 bases lay between the germline ends.

The chain carries TRBV7-9 and TRBJ2-1, with TRBD2 identical over 9 bases. This CDR3 spans 16 amino acids. Germline CDR1 SEHNR, CDR2 FQNEAQ (reference sequence). J was trimmed by 6 bases and V by 2 bases; bases with no gene match: 8. The CDR3 DNA reads TGTGCCAGCAGCTTACGTACTAGCGGGCCTTTCAATGAGCAGTTCTTC. Translated, it gives CASSLRTSGPFNEQFF.

This chain connects TRBV6-1 to TRBJ2-3, with 7 bases lining up with TRBD2. This CDR3 spans 15 amino acids. Germline CDR1 MNHNS, CDR2 SASEGT. The V segment lost 2 bases and the J segment 5 bases; nucleotides outside the gene matches: 7. The CDR3 nucleotides are TGTGCCAGCAGTGAATCGGAATGGGGGGGAGATACGCAGTATTTT. Encoded protein: CASSESEWGGDTQYF.

The sample holds a few counts of this clonotype. The chain combines TRBV4-1 with TRBJ2-5; maybe TRBD1 (6 bases). Between the trimmed V and J ends, which lost 4 bases and 2 bases, there was a span of 14 bases. The CDR3 loop spans 15 amino acids. Germline lookup yields CDR1 MGHRA and CDR2 YSYEKL. CDR3 sequence reads: CASSPQGQGQETQYF. CDR3 bases: TGCGCCAGCAGCCCCCAGGGGCAGGGTCAAGAGACCCAGTACTTC.